This T cell receptor beta chain was profiled in a study of blood T cell repertoires in COVID-19. Sequenced by immunoSEQ multiplex PCR; TCRdb stores in-frame clones only, minus some. The sample records more than 300,000 clones, over 80% being singletons. Germline V CDR1 and CDR2: MRHNA, SNTAGT. Trimming removed 6 bases from V and 5 bases from J, with 16 bases in between. The CDR3 extends over 14 amino acids. The sample consisted of peripheral blood. The chain joins TRBV6-4 to TRBJ1-2; weak D call: TRBD1 (6 bases). The sequence derives from a woman in her forties or fifties with COVID-19, enrolled during active disease. CDR3 amino acids: CASSHGAGVYGYTF. The DNA for the CDR3 is TGTGCCAGCAGCCATGGGGCAGGGGTATATGGCTACACCTTC.